Described below is a single T cell receptor (beta chain) sequence and its context. CDR1 GTSNPN and CDR2 SVGIG come from the germline V gene (reference sequence). The CDR3 spans 13 residues. V gave up 1 base and J gave up 4 bases, with 11 bases separating them. The data were obtained in a study of blood T cell repertoires in COVID-19. Overall study: Material from acute and convalescent COVID-19 was sourced from the United States, Italy and Spain. Nucleic acid was either cDNA or gDNA, and it came from T cells, B-cell-depleted T cells, or PBMCs.

Original processing notes: Counts of nucleated cells, estimated from reference gene primer amplification, were obtained. This table comes from immunoSEQ multiplex PCR, and its TCRdb copy is limited to in-frame clones, with some not included. The V and J calls and clone size are taken from that table; D and trimming were inferred from the DNA. Of over 300,000 clones in the sample, roughly 85% were seen once. The receptor was isolated from a human donor in a cohort sampled during active COVID-19. Sequencing input: peripheral blood. The J gene is TRBJ2-7, the V gene TRBV30; the D gene is possibly TRBD2 (5 bases). The CDR3 coding sequence is TGTGCCTGGAGTGCGGGGTTGCGGTACGAGCAGTACTTC. Protein: CAWSAGLRYEQYF.